These 16 T cell receptor beta chains came from one sample sequenced in a study of T cell clonality in common variable immunodeficiency. Profiling relied on immunoSEQ multiplex PCR, and the TCRdb table lists in-frame clones only, not all of them. Altogether about 81,000 clones were found in the sample, and no singletons occur. The sequencing sample was made of peripheral blood mononuclear cells. The receptors were sampled from a person between 18 and 75 years old in good health.

This clone appeared many times. The read terminates 3 residues before the CDR3 end, so the remaining end is supplied by the germline J gene. V and J are TRBV19 and TRBJ1-2, with a tentative D call TRBD1 (6 bases). V lost 4 bases and J lost 3, with 9 bases in between. The CDR3 runs to 13 residues. CDR1 and CDR2 from the germline V gene are LNHDA and SQIVND (reference sequence). Partial CDR3 DNA: TGTGCCAGTAGTACTCGGACAGACTATGGC. Residues: CASSTRTDYG. The entire CDR3 reads CASSTRTDYGYTF.

This clone was detected many times. The sequenced fragment ends 3 residues before the CDR3 boundary, so the rest is inferred from the germline J gene. The genes are TRBV30 and TRBJ1-4, with a possible D match to TRBD1 (6 bases). Germline loops: CDR1 GTSNPN, CDR2 SVGIG (reference sequence). Trimming removed 1 base from V and 0 bases from J, with 12 bases in between. The CDR3 spans 16 residues. CDR3 amino acids: CAWSALDSTTNEKLFF. The CDR3 bases that were read are TGTGCCTGGAGTGCCCTGGACAGCACAACTAATGAAAAA. The complete variable domain, with remaining parts taken from reference TRBV30 and TRBJ1-4, reads SQTIHQWPATLVQPVGSPLSLECTVEGTSNPNLYWYRQAAGRGLQLLFYSVGIGQISSEVPQNLSASRPQDRQFILSSKKLLLSDSGFYLCAWSALDSTTNEKLFFGSGTQLSVL.

This clone was detected ten times or more. Read coverage stops 3 residues before the CDR3 terminus; the germline J gene supplies the remainder. The chain recombines TRBV20-1 with TRBJ2-2; TRBD1 matches at 7 bases. After removal of 1 base from V and 5 bases from J, the junction contained 1 base not matched to a gene. This CDR3 region has 13 residues. Germline CDR1 DFQATT, CDR2 SNEGSKA (reference sequence). The covered CDR3 bases are TGCAGTGCTAGAGGGACAGGAACCGGGGAG. Encoded protein: CSARGTGTGE. The entire CDR3 is CSARGTGTGELFF.

This clone has a count of ten or more. The CDR3 goes on 3 residues after the read ends, and that part is filled in from the germline J gene. The rearrangement links TRBV29-1 to TRBJ2-7, with unresolved D. Germline assignment: CDR1 SQVTM and CDR2 ANQGSEA. The ends were cut back, 6 bases at V and 2 bases at J, with 11 bases in the middle. This CDR3 comprises 12 residues. The chain's CDR3 is CSVTTETYEQYF. The DNA read from the CDR3 is TGCAGCGTGACGACTGAGACCTACGAG.

Many counts were recorded for this clone. The sequenced fragment ends 3 residues before the CDR3 boundary, so the rest is inferred from the germline J gene. This chain uses TRBV6-2 or TRBV6-3 with TRBJ2-7; D unresolved. The CDR3 is made up of 13 amino acids. Deletions cut 4 bases from V and 3 bases from J, with 10 bases between. CDR1 is MNHEY and CDR2 is SVGEGT in the germline V gene. CDR3 in amino acids: CASSSLGRYEQYF. The covered CDR3 bases are TGTGCCAGCAGTTCCCTGGGCCGCTACGAG.

The table lists this clone with many counts. Its ends do not fully match the called genes, so a read error is possible. The DNA ends 3 residues before the CDR3 does, and the rest of the CDR3 is filled in from the germline J gene. V usage is TRBV4-2 and J usage is TRBJ1-2, with 10 bases that match TRBD1. The CDR3 is made up of 17 amino acids. CDR1 and CDR2 from the germline V gene are LGHNA and YNFKEQ. The chain's CDR3 is CASSLSTGTGVNYGYTF. The part of the CDR3 DNA that was read is TGCGCCAGCAGCCTTTCTACCGGGACAGGGGTTAACTATGGC.

This clone appeared many times. Read data end 3 residues before the CDR3 end; the end is taken from the germline J gene. The chain uses TRBV30 and TRBJ2-7; TRBD1 aligns across 7 bases. The V gene's germline CDR1 is GTSNPN and CDR2 SVGIG (reference sequence). The length of the CDR3 is 11 residues. The V gene end was trimmed by 5 bases and the J gene end by 2 bases; junction bases not matched to a gene: 0. CDR3 DNA, as far as it was read: TGTGCCTGGGGGACAGCCTACGAG. It specifies CAWGTAYE. The full CDR3 protein is CAWGTAYEQYF. The variable domain in full, completed from reference TRBV30 and TRBJ2-7, reads SQTIHQWPATLVQPVGSPLSLECTVEGTSNPNLYWYRQAAGRGLQLLFYSVGIGQISSEVPQNLSASRPQDRQFILSSKKLLLSDSGFYLCAWGTAYEQYFGPGTRLTVT.

This clone showed up many times. The CDR3 goes on 3 residues after the read ends, and that part is filled in from the germline J gene. The chain has TRBV20-1 and TRBJ2-7; D possibly corresponds to TRBD2 (6 bases). V was trimmed by 5 bases and J by 6 bases, leaving 11 bases between them. There are 11 residues in the CDR3. CDR1 and CDR2 from the germline V gene are DFQATT and SNEGSKA (reference sequence). This CDR3 reads CSAYGSGEQYF. Incomplete CDR3 DNA: TGCAGTGCTTACGGTAGCGGCGAG.

In this sample, this clone turned up many times. The CDR3 end is not reached by the read, which stops 3 residues before it; the germline J gene fills it in. The chain joins TRBV12-3 or TRBV12-4 to TRBJ2-3; 7 bases match TRBD1. With 6 bases clipped from V and 6 bases from J, the junction kept 6 bases outside the gene matches. The CDR3 totals 13 residues. The CDR3 DNA, read in part, is TGTGCCAGCAGCGGACAGGCCCGGGATACG. Translating it yields CASSGQARDT. The full CDR3 protein is CASSGQARDTQYF.

This clone was picked up a small number of times. CDR3 loop: CASYPRDSHNEQFF. Incomplete CDR3 DNA: TGTGCCAGCTATCCCAGGGACAGCCACAATGAG. V gene TRBV7-2 combines with J gene TRBJ2-1; 7 bases agree with TRBD1. Sequencing ends 3 residues short of the CDR3 end; the germline J gene provides the rest. From germline, CDR1 is SGHTA and CDR2 FQGNSA. V was clipped by 8 bases and J by 5 bases; unmatched bases: 9. The CDR3 consists of 14 residues.

A remark on this clone: The DNA ends 3 residues before the CDR3 does, and the rest of the CDR3 is filled in from the germline J gene. The chain couples TRBV19 to TRBJ2-7, with a possible D match to TRBD2 (7 bases). With 7 bases removed from V and 6 bases from J, the gap between germline ends came to 16 bases. Per germline, CDR1 LNHDA and CDR2 SQIVND (reference sequence). The CDR3 is 13 residues long. The CDR3 sequence: CASTRGGLGEQYF. The sequenced CDR3 bases are TGTGCCAGTACGAGGGGGGGACTTGGCGAG. Looking up the rest from reference TRBV19 and TRBJ2-7 gives the full variable domain: DGGITQSPKYLFRKEGQNVTLSCEQNLNHDAMYWYRQDPGQGLRLIYYSQIVNDFQKGDIAEGYSVSREKKESFPLTVTSAQKNPTAFYLCASTRGGLGEQYFGPGTRLTVT.

This clone showed up many times. A read error may produce the germline difference seen at one junction end. The read ends 3 residues shy of where the CDR3 ends; the end is completed using the germline J gene. V and J are TRBV4-2 and TRBJ1-1; 7 bases are shared with TRBD1. Germline CDR1 is LGHNA and CDR2 is YNFKEQ. This CDR3 comprises 16 residues. The CDR3 bases that were read are TGCGCCAGCAGCCAAGATTACGCAGGGGGTGACACTGAA. The encoded protein is CASSQDYAGGDTE. The complete CDR3 protein is CASSQDYAGGDTEAFF.

This clone was seen ten or more times. The read stops 3 residues short of the end of the CDR3; the missing end is completed from the germline J gene. The J gene is TRBJ2-1, the V gene TRBV12-3 or TRBV12-4; the match to TRBD2 covers 8 bases. With 2 bases clipped from V and 0 bases from J, the junction kept 3 bases outside the gene matches. The CDR3 length is 16 residues. CDR3 protein: CASSLFGRGSYNEQFF. The covered CDR3 bases are TGTGCCAGCAGTTTATTCGGGAGGGGCTCCTACAATGAG.

In the case of this clone: The read finishes 3 residues shy of the CDR3 end, and the germline J gene is used to complete it. The chain links TRBV10-2 to TRBJ2-1; TRBD2 matches at 12 bases. This CDR3 comprises 14 residues. The V gene's germline CDR1 is WSHSY and CDR2 SAAADI. The trim removed 6 bases at V and 5 bases at J, leaving 2 bases unmatched. The CDR3 reads CASRGLAGHNEQFF. The sequenced part of the CDR3 DNA is TGCGCCAGCAGGGGACTAGCGGGCCACAATGAG.

On this clone itself: The read ends 3 residues before the CDR3 terminus; that terminus is restored from the germline J gene. V gene TRBV7-6 combines with J gene TRBJ1-4; possibly TRBD1 for D (6 bases). This CDR3 comprises 15 residues. Trimming shortened V by 1 base and J by 8 bases, and 14 bases separated the two germline ends. The germline V gene encodes CDR1 SGHVS and CDR2 FNYEAQ. The part of the CDR3 DNA that was read is TGTGCCAGCAGCTTAGAGGACAGTTCCGTCGAAAAA. This gives the protein CASSLEDSSVEK. In full, the CDR3 is CASSLEDSSVEKLFF.

This clone was observed at least ten times. Partial CDR3 DNA: TGCAGTGCTAGTAACGCAGGGAAAACAAACACTGAA. It translates to CSASNAGKTNTE. The CDR3, in full, reads CSASNAGKTNTEAFF. This chain joins TRBV20-1 and TRBJ1-1; the D gene is possibly TRBD1 (5 bases). The missing CDR3 end, 3 residues past where the read stops, is filled in from the germline J gene. Germline CDR1 is DFQATT and CDR2 is SNEGSKA (reference sequence). The length of the CDR3 is 15 residues. The V and J ends lost 3 bases and 2 bases respectively, with 16 bases between them.